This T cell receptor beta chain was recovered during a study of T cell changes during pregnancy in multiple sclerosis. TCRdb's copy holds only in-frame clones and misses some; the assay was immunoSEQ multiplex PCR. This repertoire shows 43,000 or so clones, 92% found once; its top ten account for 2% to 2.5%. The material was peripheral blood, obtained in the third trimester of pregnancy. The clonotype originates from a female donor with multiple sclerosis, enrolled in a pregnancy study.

The CDR3 DNA sequence: TGTGCCAGCAGCTTGTTCACTAGCGTAACCTACGAGCAGTACTTC. Translating it yields CASSLFTSVTYEQYF. The rearrangement links TRBV11-2 to TRBJ2-7; TRBD2 aligns across 7 bases. Germline V gives CDR1 SGHAT, CDR2 FQNNGV. V was pared by 3 bases and J by 2 bases, with 7 bases of the junction left unmatched. This CDR3 has 15 amino acids.